This T cell receptor (beta chain) comes out of a study of graft-versus-host responses after intestinal transplantation (dated by TCRdb to 2020 to 2023). In the study overall: Multivisceral, liver-intestinal, or isolated intestinal transplants were received by the recipients. Every recipient was given anti-thymocyte globulin induction, then maintenance tacrolimus and steroids for about three years. After intestinal transplantation, graft-versus-host and host-versus-graft alloreactive T cell clones in the graft, circulation and bone marrow were tracked using bulk TCR-beta CDR3 sequencing. Alloreactive clones were identified by sequencing pre-transplant mixed lymphocyte reaction products and comparing these products with unstimulated pre-transplant donor and recipient T cells. The cohort enrolled under 30 intestinal transplant recipients, one of whom was a retransplant, and 3 patients without pretransplant specimens were excluded. Donor T cell macrochimerism was defined as a peak of at least 4% donor T cells among recipient peripheral blood mononuclear cells. Rather than being sequenced by the commercial service, samples from a few later patients were sequenced in-house on an Illumina MiSeq and processed with MiXCR. Broader findings and caveats from the paper: GvH clones were detected in recipient bone marrow, and some appeared earlier in ileal mucosa or blood, consistent with an intestinal mucosal origin. Patients with donor T cell macrochimerism had high GvH to HvG T cell clonal ratios in their allografts. Peak levels of circulating GvH clones were associated with declines in HvG clones early after transplant. The conclusions were limited by the relatively low number and heterogeneity of the intestinal transplant patients.

Receptor amplification or capture employed the immunoSEQ multiplex PCR assay. For most patients, genomic DNA was isolated using the Qiagen DNeasy Blood and Tissue Kit and was shipped frozen to Adaptive Biotechnologies for TCR sequencing. For most patients, high-throughput TCR-beta CDR3 sequencing of genomic DNA was performed by Adaptive Biotechnologies. The authors' pipeline ran thus. TCR sequencing data were retrieved from Adaptive's ImmunoSEQ software for 15 to 20 patients, whereas a few other patients were processed with MiXCR and VDJtools. To correct CD4 versus CD8 sorting errors, any sequence found in both subsets at a frequency ratio below 5:1 was removed. Because the origin of CDR3 nucleotide sequences shared between donor and recipient could not be assigned, those sequences were removed. At least 2-fold expansion over unstimulated cells and a minimum CFSE-low frequency of 0.002% (template counts) or 0.001% (read counts) were required for clones to be classified as alloreactive. Mappable clones were those detected in sequenced pre-transplant spleen, lymph node, or MLR CFSE-low populations of the donor or recipient. Cumulative frequency of alloreactive clones was calculated as a percentage of all sequences weighted by copy number. TCRdb provides this immuneACCESS table in a form limited to in-frame rearrangements. Some clones are lacking; in checked studies, under half of them reflect an unresolved V gene, and why the rest are absent is not known. V and J calls and clone size follow that table, whereas D and trimming were derived from the DNA. Here the sample has 7,000 to 9,000 clones; about 31% occur a single time. Together, the top ten hold approximately 3.5% of the sample.

Taken with the paper, the label for time point translates to: cells obtained before transplantation from donor or recipient. In mixed lymphocyte reactions, some 200,000 CFSE-labeled pre-transplant responders were plated with some 200,000 irradiated violet-dye-labeled stimulators and cultured for less than seven days. Proliferating CD3+CD4+CFSE-low and CD3+CD8+CFSE-low responder cells were FACS-sorted on a BD Influx sorter after the mixed lymphocyte reaction. A word on this clone: No much larger clone exists at a distance of one base, and base qualities are not known.

Specimen: alloreactive CD4+ T cells from a mixed lymphocyte reaction culture, collected before transplantation. The sample's cell subset or site label is to be understood as: CFSE-low proliferating T cells sorted from approximately 6-day pre-transplant mixed lymphocyte reaction (GvH or HvG direction). This receptor was identified in a human patient who was an organ donor for intestinal transplantation.

This receptor carries the CDR3 CASSLGQYGYTF. The sequenced DNA: TGTGCCAGCAGCTTGGGACAGTATGGCTACACCTTC. Recombination linked TRBV11-1 to TRBJ1-2; the central 7 bases match TRBD1. CDR1 and CDR2 (SGHAT, FQDESV) derive from the germline V gene (reference sequence). CDR3 length: 12 amino acids, cysteine to phenylalanine. The DNA shown is the 36-base CDR3, in frame from base 1. From V the trimming removes 3 bases and from J it removes 5 bases, while the gene matches leave 0 bases of the junction unaccounted for.